This T cell receptor beta chain was profiled in a study of blood T cell repertoires in COVID-19. Study-wide background: There were acute and convalescent COVID-19 samples, and they came from the United States, Italy and Spain. From T cells, B-cell-depleted T cells, or PBMCs came the material, which was cDNA or gDNA.

Some clones are missing from TCRdb's copy, which holds only in-frame ones; the method was immunoSEQ multiplex PCR. Found here are 95,000 or so clones, approximately 91% of them singletons; the top ten hold 3% to 4%. This clone was recorded once. The CDR3 covers 15 residues. The germline CDR1 and CDR2 sequences are SGHDN and FVKESK. Trimming cost V 4 bases and J 4 bases, with 11 bases left between them. The specimen sequenced was peripheral blood. The rearrangement links TRBV14 to TRBJ2-6, with a weak D call TRBD1 (5 bases). The sequence came from a woman aged 65 to 85 with acute or convalescent COVID-19. CDR3 nucleotide sequence: TGTGCCAGCAGCCGGACCAGGGCGGGGGCCAACGTCCTGACTTTC. Translation gives CASSRTRAGANVLTF.